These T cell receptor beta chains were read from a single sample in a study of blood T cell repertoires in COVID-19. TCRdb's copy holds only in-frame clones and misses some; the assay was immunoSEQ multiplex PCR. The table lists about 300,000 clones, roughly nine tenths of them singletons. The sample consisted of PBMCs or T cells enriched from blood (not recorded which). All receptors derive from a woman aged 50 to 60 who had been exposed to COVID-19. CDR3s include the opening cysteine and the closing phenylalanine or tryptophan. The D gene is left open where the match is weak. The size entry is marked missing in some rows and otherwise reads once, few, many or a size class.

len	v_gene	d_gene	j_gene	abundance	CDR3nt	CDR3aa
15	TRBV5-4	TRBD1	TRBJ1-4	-	TGTGCCAGCAGCTACGGGACAGCAACTAATGAAAAACTGTTTTTT	CASSYGTATNEKLFF
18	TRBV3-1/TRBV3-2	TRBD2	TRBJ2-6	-	TGTGCCAGCAGCCAAGATTTGTGGGGGGGAACTGGGGCCAACGTCCTGACTTTC	CASSQDLWGGTGANVLTF
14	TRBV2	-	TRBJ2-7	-	TGTGCCAGCAGTGATATATACAGGACCTACGAGCAGTACTTC	CASSDIYRTYEQYF
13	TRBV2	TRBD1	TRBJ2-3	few	TGTGCCAGCAGACCCGACAGGGTAGATACGCAGTATTTT	CASRPDRVDTQYF
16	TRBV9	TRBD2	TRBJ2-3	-	TGTGCCAGCAGCGCAACTAGCGGGGGGAACACAGATACGCAGTATTTT	CASSATSGGNTDTQYF
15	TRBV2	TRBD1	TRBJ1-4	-	TGTGCCAGCAGCCGTCCTGGACAGGGCGGCGAAAAACTGTTTTTT	CASSRPGQGGEKLFF
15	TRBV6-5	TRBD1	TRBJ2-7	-	TGTGCCAGCAGGCGCCGAGGACAGGGGGCTTACGAGCAGTACTTC	CASRRRGQGAYEQYF
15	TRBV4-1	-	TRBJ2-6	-	TGCGCCAGCAGCCAAGCCCTCTCCGGGGCCAACGTCCTGACTTTC	CASSQALSGANVLTF
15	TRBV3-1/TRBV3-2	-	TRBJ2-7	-	TGTGCCAGCAGCCAAGATTCAGGCTTTTCGAACGAGCAGTACTTC	CASSQDSGFSNEQYF
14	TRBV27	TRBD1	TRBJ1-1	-	TGTGCCAGCAGGGACAGGGGGCTTGGGTCTGAAGCTTTCTTT	CASRDRGLGSEAFF
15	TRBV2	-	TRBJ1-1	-	TGTGCCAGCAGTTTTAACAGGGAAGTAATCACTGAAGCTTTCTTT	CASSFNREVITEAFF
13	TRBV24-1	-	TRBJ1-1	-	TGTGCCACCAGTGATCAGTGGAACACTGAAGCTTTCTTT	CATSDQWNTEAFF
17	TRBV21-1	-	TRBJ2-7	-	TGTGCCAGCAGCAAAAGCCGCGACAGGGCCCCCCTCTACGAGCAGTACTTC	CASSKSRDRAPLYEQYF
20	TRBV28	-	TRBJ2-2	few	TGTGCCAGCAGTTCATTGACTAGGACCAAGACTCTGAGGCACACCGGGGAGCTGTTTTTT	CASSSLTRTKTLRHTGELFF
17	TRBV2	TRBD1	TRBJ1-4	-	TGTGCCAGCAGGGTCGACAGGGCGACTGCAACTAATGAAAAACTGTTTTTT	CASRVDRATATNEKLFF